The sequence of this T cell receptor beta chain was determined in a study of blood T cell repertoires in COVID-19. Whole-study context: The cDNA or gDNA used as material had been derived from T cells, B-cell-depleted T cells, or PBMCs.

Germline CDR1 reads SGHNT; CDR2 reads YYREEE (reference sequence). Trimming took 1 base from V and 6 from J, leaving 14 bases between them. This CDR3 comprises 14 residues. TCRdb keeps only in-frame clones here, not all; method: immunoSEQ multiplex PCR. The table shows over 100,000 clones, with less than 90% occurring only once. Adults between about 18 and 95 years of age took part from 24 US areas. The rearrangement joins TRBV5-4 to TRBJ2-7; D gene unclear. The sample was PBMCs or T cells enriched from blood (not recorded which). This TCR derives from a young woman who had recovered from COVID-19. The CDR3 DNA sequence: TGTGCCAGCAGCTTGCCTGGCCGACTTGGCGAGCAGTACTTC. Translated: CASSLPGRLGEQYF.